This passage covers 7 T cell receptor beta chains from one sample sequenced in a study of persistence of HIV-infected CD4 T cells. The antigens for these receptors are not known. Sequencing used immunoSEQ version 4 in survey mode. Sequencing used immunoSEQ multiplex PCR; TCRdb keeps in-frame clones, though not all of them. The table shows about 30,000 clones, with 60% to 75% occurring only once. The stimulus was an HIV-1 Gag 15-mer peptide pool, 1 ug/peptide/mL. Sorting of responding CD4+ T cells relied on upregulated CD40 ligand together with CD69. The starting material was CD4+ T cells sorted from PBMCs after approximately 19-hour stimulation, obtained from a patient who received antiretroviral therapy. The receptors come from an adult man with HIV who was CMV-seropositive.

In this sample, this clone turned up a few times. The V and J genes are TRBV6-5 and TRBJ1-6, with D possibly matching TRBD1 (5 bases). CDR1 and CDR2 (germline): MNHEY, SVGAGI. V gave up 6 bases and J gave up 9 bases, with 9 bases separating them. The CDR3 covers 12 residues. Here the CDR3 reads CASSGGSSPLHF. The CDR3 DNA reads TGTGCCAGCAGCGGGGGTAGTTCACCCCTCCACTTT.

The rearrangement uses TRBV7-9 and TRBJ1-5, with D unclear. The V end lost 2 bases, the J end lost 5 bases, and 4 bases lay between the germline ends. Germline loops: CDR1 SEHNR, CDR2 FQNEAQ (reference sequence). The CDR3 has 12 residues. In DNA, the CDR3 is TGTGCCAGCAGCTTAAGGGATCAGCCCCAGCATTTT. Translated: CASSLRDQPQHF. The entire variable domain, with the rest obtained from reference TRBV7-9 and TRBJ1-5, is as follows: DTGVSQNPRHKITKRGQNVTFRCDPISEHNRLYWYRQTLGQGPEFLTYFQNEAQLEKSRLLSDRFSAERPKGSFSTLEIQRTEQGDSAMYLCASSLRDQPQHFGDGTRLSIL.

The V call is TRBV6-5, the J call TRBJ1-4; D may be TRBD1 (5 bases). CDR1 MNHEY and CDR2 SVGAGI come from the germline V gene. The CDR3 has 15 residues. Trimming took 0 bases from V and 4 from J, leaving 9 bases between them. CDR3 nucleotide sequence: TGTGCCAGCAGTTACTCGACAGCCATTAATGAAAAACTGTTTTTT. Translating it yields CASSYSTAINEKLFF.

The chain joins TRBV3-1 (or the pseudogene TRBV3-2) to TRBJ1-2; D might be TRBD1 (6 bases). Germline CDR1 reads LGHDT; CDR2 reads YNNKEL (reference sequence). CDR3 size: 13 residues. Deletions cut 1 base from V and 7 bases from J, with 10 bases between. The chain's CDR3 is CASSQGGASGYTF. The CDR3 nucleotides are TGTGCCAGCAGCCAAGGGGGGGCGAGTGGCTACACCTTC.

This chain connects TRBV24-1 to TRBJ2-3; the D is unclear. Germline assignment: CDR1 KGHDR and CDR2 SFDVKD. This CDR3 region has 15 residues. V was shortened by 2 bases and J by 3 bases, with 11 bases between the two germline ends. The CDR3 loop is CATSDYGQRTDTQYF. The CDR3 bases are TGTGCCACCAGTGATTATGGGCAGAGAACAGATACGCAGTATTTT.

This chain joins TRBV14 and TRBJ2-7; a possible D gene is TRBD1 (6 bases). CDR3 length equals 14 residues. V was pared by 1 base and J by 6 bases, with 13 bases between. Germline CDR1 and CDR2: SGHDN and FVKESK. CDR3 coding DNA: TGTGCCAGCAGCCAAGTAACGGACAGCCCCGAGCAGTACTTC. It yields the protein CASSQVTDSPEQYF. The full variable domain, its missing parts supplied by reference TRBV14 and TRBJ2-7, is EAGVTQFPSHSVIEKGQTVTLRCDPISGHDNLYWYRRVMGKEIKFLLHFVKESKQDESGMPNNRFLAERTGGTYSTLKVQPAELEDSGVYFCASSQVTDSPEQYFGPGTRLTVT.

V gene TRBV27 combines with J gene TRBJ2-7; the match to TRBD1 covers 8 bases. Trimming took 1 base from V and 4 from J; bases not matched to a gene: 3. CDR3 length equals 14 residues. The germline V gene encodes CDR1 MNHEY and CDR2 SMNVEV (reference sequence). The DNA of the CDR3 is TGTGCCAGCAGTTTATGGGACAGGCAATACGAGCAGTACTTC. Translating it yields CASSLWDRQYEQYF.